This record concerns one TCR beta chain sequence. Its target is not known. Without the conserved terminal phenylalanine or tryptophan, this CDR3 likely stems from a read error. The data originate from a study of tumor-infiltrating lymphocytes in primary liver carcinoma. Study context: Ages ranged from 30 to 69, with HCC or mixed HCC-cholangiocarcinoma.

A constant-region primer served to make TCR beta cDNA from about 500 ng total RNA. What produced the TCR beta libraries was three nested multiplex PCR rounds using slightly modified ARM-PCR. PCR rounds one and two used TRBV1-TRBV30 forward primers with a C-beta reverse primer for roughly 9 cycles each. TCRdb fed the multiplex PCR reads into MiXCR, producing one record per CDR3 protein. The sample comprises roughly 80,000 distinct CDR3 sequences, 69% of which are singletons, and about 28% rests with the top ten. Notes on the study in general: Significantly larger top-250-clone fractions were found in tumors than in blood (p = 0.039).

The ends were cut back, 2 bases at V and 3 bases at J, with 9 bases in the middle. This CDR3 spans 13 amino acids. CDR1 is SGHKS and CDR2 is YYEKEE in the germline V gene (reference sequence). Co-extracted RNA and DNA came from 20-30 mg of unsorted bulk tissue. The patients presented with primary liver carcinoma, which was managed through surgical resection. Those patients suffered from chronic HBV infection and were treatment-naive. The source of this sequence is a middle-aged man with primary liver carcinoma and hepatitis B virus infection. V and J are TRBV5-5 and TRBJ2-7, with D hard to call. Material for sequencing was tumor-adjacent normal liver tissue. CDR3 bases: TGTGCCAGCAGCTTTGACATCATCTACGAGCAGTACTTG. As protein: CASSFDIIYEQYL.